Listed here are 5 T cell receptor beta chains from one sample, sequenced in a study of blood T cell repertoires in COVID-19. TCRdb keeps only in-frame clones here, not all; method: immunoSEQ multiplex PCR. Among 40,000 to 60,000 clones listed, about 88% were seen once. The sample was peripheral blood. Source of these receptors: a man between 40 and 49 years old with active COVID-19.

Regarding this clone: Other DNA sequences of this sample code for an identical CDR3. The rearrangement uses TRBV9 and TRBJ1-1, with 9 bases aligning to TRBD1. From germline, CDR1 is SGDLS and CDR2 YYNGEE. Germline trimming cut 7 bases from V and 3 bases from J; bases unmatched to any gene: 10. The CDR3 runs 15 residues. In nucleotides, the CDR3 is TGTGCCAGCGGACCTTGGGACAGGGAGGACACTGAAGCTTTCTTT. Translated: CASGPWDREDTEAFF. Drawing the rest from reference TRBV9 and TRBJ1-1, the complete variable domain is DSGVTQTPKHLITATGQRVTLRCSPRSGDLSVYWYQQSLDQGLQFLIQYYNGEERAKGNILERFSAQQFPDLHSELNLSSLELGDSALYFCASGPWDREDTEAFFGQGTRLTVV.

This clone was seen a single time. Germline and junction disagree at one end, which may indicate a read error. The chain couples TRBV27 to TRBJ2-6, with 8 bases fitting TRBD1. This CDR3 spans 15 amino acids. CDR1 is MNHEY and CDR2 is SMNVEV in the germline V gene (reference sequence). CDR3: CASSLGQGPPNVLTF. The CDR3 nucleotides are TGTGCCAGCAGTTTAGGACAGGGCCCGCCCAATGTCCTGACTTTC.

This chain links TRBV28 with TRBJ1-2; possible D gene TRBD1, 6 bases. This CDR3 is 15 amino acids long. The V and J ends lost 5 bases and 6 bases respectively, with 19 bases between them. The germline CDR1 and CDR2 sequences are MDHEN and SYDVKM. The CDR3: CASSRGGGFKDGYTF. The CDR3 DNA reads TGTGCCAGCAGTAGAGGGGGGGGATTTAAGGATGGCTACACCTTC.

The chain uses TRBV30 and TRBJ2-3; 9 nucleotides match TRBD2. Trimming at V came to 2 bases and at J to 2 bases, leaving 8 bases not matched to a gene. The CDR3 is 16 amino acids. Looked up from germline, CDR1 is GTSNPN and CDR2 is SVGIG (reference sequence). The CDR3 loop is CAWSSASGINTDTQYF. The CDR3 nucleotides read TGTGCCTGGAGTAGTGCTAGCGGGATAAACACAGATACGCAGTATTTT.

The chain links TRBV5-1 to TRBJ2-3; unclear D gene. The germline V gene encodes CDR1 SGHRS and CDR2 YFSETQ. Between the trimmed V and J ends, which lost 0 bases and 0 bases, there was a span of 5 bases. The CDR3 is 14 amino acids. CDR3 bases: TGCGCCAGCAGCTTGGCCCTAAGCACAGATACGCAGTATTTT. Amino acid sequence: CASSLALSTDTQYF.